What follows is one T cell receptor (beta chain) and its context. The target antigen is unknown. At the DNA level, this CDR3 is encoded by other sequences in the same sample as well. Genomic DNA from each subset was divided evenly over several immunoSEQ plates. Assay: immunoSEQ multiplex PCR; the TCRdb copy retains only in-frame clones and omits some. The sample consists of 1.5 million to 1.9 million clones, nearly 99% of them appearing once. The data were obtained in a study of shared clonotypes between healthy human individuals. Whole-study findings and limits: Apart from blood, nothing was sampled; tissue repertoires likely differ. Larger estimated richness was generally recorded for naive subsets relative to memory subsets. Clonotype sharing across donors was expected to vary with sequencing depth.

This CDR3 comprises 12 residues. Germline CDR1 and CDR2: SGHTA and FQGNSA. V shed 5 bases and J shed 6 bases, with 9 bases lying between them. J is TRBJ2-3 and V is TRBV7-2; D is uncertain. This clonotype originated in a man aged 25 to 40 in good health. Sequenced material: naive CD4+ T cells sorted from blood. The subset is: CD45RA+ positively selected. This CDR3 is CASSPPSDTQYF. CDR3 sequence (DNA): TGTGCCAGCAGCCCCCCGTCTGATACGCAGTATTTT.